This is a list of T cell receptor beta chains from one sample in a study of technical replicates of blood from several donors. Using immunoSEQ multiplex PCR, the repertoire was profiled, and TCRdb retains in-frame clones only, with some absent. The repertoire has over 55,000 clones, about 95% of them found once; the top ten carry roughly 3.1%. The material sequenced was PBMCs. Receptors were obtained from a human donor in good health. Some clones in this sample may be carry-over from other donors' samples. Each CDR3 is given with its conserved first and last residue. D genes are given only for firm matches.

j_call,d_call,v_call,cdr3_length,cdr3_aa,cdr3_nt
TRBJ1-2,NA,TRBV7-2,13,CASSPRDTYGYTF,TGTGCCAGCAGCCCTCGGGACACCTATGGCTACACCTTC
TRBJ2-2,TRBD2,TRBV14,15,CASRRGAVSTGELFF,TGTGCCAGCAGGCGGGGGGCTGTTAGCACCGGGGAGCTGTTTTTT
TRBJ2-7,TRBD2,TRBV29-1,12,CSVTLLANEQYF,TGCAGCGTGACCCTACTAGCGAACGAGCAGTACTTC
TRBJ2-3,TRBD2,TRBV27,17,CASSTGLAGEHTDTQYF,TGTGCCAGCAGTACTGGACTAGCGGGGGAACACACAGATACGCAGTATTTT
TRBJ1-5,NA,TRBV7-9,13,CASSSGIRQPQHF,TGTGCCAGCAGCTCAGGGATTAGACAGCCCCAGCATTTT
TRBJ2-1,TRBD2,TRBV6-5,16,CASSWSGGALYNEQFF,TGTGCCAGCAGTTGGTCGGGGGGGGCGTTATACAATGAGCAGTTCTTC
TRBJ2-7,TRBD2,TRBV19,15,CASSTSGGRTYEQYF,TGTGCCAGTTCTACTAGCGGGGGACGAACCTACGAGCAGTACTTC
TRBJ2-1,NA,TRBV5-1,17,CASSLGVFALSYNEQFF,TGCGCCAGCAGCTTAGGGGTCTTCGCGCTCTCCTACAATGAGCAGTTCTTC
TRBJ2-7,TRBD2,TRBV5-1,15,CASSSVASGSYEQYF,TGCGCCAGCAGCTCGGTGGCTAGCGGTTCCTACGAGCAGTACTTC
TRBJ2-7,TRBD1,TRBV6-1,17,CAISELRDRRKGYEQYF,TGTGCCATCAGTGAGCTCCGGGACAGGAGAAAGGGCTACGAGCAGTACTTC
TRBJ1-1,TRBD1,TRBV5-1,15,CASSPDSGQGTEAFF,TGCGCCAGCAGCCCGGATTCAGGACAGGGCACTGAAGCTTTCTTT
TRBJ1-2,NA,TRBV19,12,CASSPSGDGYTF,TGTGCCAGTAGTCCCTCAGGGGATGGCTACACCTTC
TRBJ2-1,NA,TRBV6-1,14,CASSEQGRGNEQFF,TGTGCCAGCAGTGAGCAGGGTCGAGGCAATGAGCAGTTCTTC
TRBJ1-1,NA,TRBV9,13,CASSEDFSTEAFF,TGTGCCAGCAGCGAGGACTTTAGCACTGAAGCTTTCTTT
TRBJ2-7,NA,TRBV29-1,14,CSVAGFGLTYEQYF,TGCAGCGTTGCCGGGTTTGGCCTGACCTACGAGCAGTACTTC
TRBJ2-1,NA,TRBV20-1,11,CSQLQLGEQFF,TGCAGTCAACTTCAACTCGGTGAGCAGTTCTTC
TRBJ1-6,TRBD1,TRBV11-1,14,CASSLDRGPSPLHF,TGTGCCAGCAGCTTAGACAGGGGGCCATCACCCCTCCACTTT
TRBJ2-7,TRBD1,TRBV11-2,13,CASSRTGNNEQYF,TGTGCCAGCAGCCGGACAGGGAACAACGAGCAGTACTTC
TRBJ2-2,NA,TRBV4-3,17,CASMVELGGGSAGELFF,TGCGCCAGCATGGTCGAACTGGGAGGGGGTTCTGCTGGGGAGCTGTTTTTT
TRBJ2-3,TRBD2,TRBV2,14,CASSPHSGTDTQYF,TGTGCCAGCAGCCCCCATAGCGGGACTGATACGCAGTATTTT
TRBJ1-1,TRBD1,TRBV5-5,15,CASSLEEGAHTEAFF,TGTGCCAGCAGCTTGGAAGAGGGGGCGCACACTGAAGCTTTCTTT
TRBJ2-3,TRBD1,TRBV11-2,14,CASSPRTGLDTQYF,TGTGCCAGCAGCCCCAGGACAGGTCTAGATACGCAGTATTTT
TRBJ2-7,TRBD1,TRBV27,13,CASRTTGKGEQYF,TGTGCCAGCAGGACGACAGGGAAGGGCGAGCAGTACTTC
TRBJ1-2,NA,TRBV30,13,CAWSVQSSYGYTF,TGTGCCTGGAGTGTCCAGTCCTCCTATGGCTACACCTTC
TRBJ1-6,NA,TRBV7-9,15,CASSPGGLNNSPLHF,TGTGCCAGCAGCCCCGGCGGACTAAATAATTCACCCCTCCACTTT
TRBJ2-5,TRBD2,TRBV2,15,CASSEDTSGYLAQYF,TGTGCCAGCAGTGAAGATACTAGCGGGTACTTGGCCCAGTACTTC
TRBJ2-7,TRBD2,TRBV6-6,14,CASRSSGPLDKQYF,TGTGCCAGCAGATCTAGCGGCCCCCTCGACAAGCAGTACTTC
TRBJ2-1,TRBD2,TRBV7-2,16,CASSFRGTSRFNEQFF,TGTGCCAGCAGCTTCAGGGGGACTAGCCGTTTCAATGAGCAGTTCTTC